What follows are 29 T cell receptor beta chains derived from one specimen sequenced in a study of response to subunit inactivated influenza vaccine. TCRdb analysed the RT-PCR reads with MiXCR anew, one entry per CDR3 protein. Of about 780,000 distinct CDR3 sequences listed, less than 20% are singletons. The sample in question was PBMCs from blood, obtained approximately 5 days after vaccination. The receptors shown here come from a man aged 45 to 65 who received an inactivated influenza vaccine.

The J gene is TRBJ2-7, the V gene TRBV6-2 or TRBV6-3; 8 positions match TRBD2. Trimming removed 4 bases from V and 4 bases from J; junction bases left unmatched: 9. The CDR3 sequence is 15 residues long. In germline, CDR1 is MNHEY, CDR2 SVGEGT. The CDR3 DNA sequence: TGTGCCAGCAGTTCGTTGGAACGGGAGGGTTACGAGCAGTACTTC. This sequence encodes CASSSLEREGYEQYF.

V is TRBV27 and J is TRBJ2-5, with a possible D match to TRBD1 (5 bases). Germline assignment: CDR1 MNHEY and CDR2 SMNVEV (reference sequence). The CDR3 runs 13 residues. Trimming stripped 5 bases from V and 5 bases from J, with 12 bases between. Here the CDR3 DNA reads TGTGCCAGCAGTCCCAGGGTAACGGAGACCCAGTACTTC. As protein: CASSPRVTETQYF.

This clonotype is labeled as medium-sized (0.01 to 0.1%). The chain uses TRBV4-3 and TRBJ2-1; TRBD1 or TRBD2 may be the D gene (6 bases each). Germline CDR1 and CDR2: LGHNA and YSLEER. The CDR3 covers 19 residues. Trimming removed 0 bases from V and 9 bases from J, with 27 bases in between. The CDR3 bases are TGCGCCAGCAGCCAAGACTCCTACCTTAGCCGGGGGCGAAGCAGTGAGCAGTTCTTC. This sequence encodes CASSQDSYLSRGRSSEQFF.

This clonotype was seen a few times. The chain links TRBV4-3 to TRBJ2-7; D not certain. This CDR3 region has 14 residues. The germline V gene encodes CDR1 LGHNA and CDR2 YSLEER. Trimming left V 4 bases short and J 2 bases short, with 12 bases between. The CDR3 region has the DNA TGCGCCAGCAGCCTACGACACACAGCCTACGAGCAGTACTTC. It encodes CASSLRHTAYEQYF.

The CDR3 nucleotides read TGTGCCAGCAGCGTAGGGGCTACTTACCTGAACAATGAGCAGTTCTTC. Translating it yields CASSVGATYLNNEQFF. This sequence joins TRBV9 and TRBJ2-1, with unresolved D. The V gene lost 0 bases and the J gene lost 5 bases, with 15 bases spanning the gap. CDR3 size: 16 residues. CDR1 is SGDLS and CDR2 is YYNGEE in the germline V gene.

The CDR3 DNA is TGTGCCAGCAGACTTAGAGGTAGCCCTTCCTACGAGCAGTACTTC. It codes for CASRLRGSPSYEQYF. The chain links TRBV28 to TRBJ2-7; D gene uncertain. V lost 6 bases and J lost 1, with 16 bases in between. The CDR3 length is 15 residues. The germline V gene encodes CDR1 MDHEN and CDR2 SYDVKM.

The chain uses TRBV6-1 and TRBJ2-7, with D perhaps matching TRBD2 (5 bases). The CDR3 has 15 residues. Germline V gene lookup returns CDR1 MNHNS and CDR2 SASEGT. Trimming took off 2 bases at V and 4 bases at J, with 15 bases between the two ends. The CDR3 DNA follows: TGTGCCAGCAGTGAATTGGTAGTAGCGTCGTACGAGCAGTACTTC. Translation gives CASSELVVASYEQYF.

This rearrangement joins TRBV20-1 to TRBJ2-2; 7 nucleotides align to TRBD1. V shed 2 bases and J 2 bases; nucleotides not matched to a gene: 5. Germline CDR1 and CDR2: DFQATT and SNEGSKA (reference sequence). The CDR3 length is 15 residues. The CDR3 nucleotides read TGCAGTGCTAGACCAGGGACAGTAAACACCGGGGAGCTGTTTTTT. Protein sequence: CSARPGTVNTGELFF.

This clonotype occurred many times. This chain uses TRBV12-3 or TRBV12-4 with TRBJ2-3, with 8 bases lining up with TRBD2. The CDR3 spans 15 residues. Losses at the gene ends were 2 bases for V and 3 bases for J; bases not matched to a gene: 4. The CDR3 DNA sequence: TGTGCCAGCAGTTTATCGGCGGGAGGAACAGATACGCAGTATTTT. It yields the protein CASSLSAGGTDTQYF.

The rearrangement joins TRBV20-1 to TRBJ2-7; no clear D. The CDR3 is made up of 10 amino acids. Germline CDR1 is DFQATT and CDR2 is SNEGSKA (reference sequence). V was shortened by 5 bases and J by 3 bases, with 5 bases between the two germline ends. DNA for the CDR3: TGCAGTGCTCAAGACTACGAGCAGTACTTC. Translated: CSAQDYEQYF.

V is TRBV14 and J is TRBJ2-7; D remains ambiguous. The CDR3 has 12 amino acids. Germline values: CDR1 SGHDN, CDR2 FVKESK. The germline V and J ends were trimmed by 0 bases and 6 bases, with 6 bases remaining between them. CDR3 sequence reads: CASSQEYGEQYF. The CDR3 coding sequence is TGTGCCAGCAGCCAAGAATATGGCGAGCAGTACTTC.

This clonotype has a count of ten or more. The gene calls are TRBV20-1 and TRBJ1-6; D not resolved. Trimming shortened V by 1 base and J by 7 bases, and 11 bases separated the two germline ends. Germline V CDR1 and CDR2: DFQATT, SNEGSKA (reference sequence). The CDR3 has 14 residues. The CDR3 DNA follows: TGCAGTGCTAGAGGGTCCAACTCGAATTCACCCCTCCACTTT. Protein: CSARGSNSNSPLHF.

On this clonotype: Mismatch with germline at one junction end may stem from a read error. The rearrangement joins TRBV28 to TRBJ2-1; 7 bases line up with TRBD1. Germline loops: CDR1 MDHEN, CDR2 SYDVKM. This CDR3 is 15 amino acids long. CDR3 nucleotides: TGTGCCAGCACTACCGGGACAGCCTCCTACAGTGAGCAGTTCTTC. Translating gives CASTTGTASYSEQFF.

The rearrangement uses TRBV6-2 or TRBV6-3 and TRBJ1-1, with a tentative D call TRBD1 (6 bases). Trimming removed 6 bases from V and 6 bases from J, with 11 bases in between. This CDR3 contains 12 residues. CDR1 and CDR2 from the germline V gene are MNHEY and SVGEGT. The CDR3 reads CASRGASPEAFF. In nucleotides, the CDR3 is TGTGCCAGCAGGGGGGCGTCCCCTGAAGCTTTCTTT.

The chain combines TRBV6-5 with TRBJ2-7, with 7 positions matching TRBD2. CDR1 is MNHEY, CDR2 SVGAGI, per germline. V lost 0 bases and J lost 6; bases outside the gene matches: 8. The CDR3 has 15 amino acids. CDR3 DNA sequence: TGTGCCAGCAGTTACTCGGGCGGGAGAGGATTCGAGCAGTACTTC. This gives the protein CASSYSGGRGFEQYF.

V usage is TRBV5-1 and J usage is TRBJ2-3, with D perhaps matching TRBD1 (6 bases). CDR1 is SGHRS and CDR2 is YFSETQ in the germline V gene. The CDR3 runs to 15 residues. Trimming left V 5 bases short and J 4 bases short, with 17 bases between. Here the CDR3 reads CASSSSTGSADTQYF. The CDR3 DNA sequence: TGCGCCAGCAGTAGTAGCACAGGGAGCGCAGATACGCAGTATTTT.

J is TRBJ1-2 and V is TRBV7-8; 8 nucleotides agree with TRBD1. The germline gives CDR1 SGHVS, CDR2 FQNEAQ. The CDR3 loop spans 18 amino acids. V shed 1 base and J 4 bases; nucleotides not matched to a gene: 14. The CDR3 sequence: CASSLESTGDYYFYGYTF. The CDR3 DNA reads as TGTGCCAGCAGCTTAGAATCGACAGGGGATTACTACTTCTATGGCTACACCTTC.

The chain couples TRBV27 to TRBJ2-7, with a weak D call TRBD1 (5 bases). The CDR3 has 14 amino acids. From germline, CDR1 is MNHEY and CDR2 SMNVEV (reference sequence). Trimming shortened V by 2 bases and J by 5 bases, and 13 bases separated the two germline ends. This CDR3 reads CASSLVGRGNEQYF. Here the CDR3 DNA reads TGTGCCAGCAGTTTAGTAGGTAGGGGAAACGAGCAGTACTTC.

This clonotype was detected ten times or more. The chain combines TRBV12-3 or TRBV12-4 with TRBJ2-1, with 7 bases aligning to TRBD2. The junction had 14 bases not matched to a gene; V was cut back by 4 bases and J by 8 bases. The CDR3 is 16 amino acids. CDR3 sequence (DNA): TGTGCCAGCAGTTCGGGCGGGGGATTCATCCTCCATGAGCAGTTCTTC. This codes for CASSSGGGFILHEQFF.

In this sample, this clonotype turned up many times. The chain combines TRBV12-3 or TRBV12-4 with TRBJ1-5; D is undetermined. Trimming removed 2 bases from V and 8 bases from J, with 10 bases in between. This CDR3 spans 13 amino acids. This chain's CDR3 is CASSLIQPEPQHF. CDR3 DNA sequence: TGTGCCAGCAGTTTAATACAGCCGGAGCCCCAGCATTTT.

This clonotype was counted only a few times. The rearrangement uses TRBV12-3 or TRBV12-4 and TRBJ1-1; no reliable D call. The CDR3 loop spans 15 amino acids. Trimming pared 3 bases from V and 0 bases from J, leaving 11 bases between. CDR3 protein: CASSLNRAMNTEAFF. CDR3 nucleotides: TGTGCCAGCAGTTTGAACAGAGCAATGAACACTGAAGCTTTCTTT.

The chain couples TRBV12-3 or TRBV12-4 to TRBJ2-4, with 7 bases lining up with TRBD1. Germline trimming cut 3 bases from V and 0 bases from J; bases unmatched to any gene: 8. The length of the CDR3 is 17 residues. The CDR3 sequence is CASSLRGQLLAKNIQYF. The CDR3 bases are TGTGCCAGCAGTTTGAGGGGACAGCTACTAGCCAAAAACATTCAGTACTTC.

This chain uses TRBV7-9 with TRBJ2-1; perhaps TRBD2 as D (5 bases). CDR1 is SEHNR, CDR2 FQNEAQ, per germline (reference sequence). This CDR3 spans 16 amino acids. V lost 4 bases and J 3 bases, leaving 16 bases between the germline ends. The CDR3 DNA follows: TGTGCCAGCAGCTCTCGAGGGCAGCCTATCTACAATGAGCAGTTCTTC. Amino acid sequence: CASSSRGQPIYNEQFF.

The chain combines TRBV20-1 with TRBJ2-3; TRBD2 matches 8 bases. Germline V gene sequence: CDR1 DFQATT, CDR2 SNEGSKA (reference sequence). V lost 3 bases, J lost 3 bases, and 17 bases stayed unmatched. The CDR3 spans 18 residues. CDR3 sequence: CSASLILAGDSQTDTQYF. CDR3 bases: TGCAGTGCTAGCCTGATTCTAGCGGGTGACAGTCAGACAGATACGCAGTATTTT.

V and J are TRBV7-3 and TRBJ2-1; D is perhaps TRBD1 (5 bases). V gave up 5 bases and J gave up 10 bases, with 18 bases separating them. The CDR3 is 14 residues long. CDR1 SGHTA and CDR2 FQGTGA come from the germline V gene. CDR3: CASSQGSPMGEQFF. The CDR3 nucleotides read TGTGCCAGCAGCCAGGGTTCCCCTATGGGGGAGCAGTTCTTC.

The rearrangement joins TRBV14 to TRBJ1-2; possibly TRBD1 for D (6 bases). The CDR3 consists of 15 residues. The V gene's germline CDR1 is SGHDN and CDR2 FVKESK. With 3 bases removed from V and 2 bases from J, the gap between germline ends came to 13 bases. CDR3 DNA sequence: TGTGCCAGCAGCCATAAGACAGGACAGAACTATGGCTACACCTTC. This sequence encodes CASSHKTGQNYGYTF.

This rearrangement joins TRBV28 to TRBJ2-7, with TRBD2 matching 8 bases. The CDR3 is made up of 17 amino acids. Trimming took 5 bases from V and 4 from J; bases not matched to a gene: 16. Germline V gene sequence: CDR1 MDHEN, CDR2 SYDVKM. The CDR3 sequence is CASSGGWRSASGYEQYF. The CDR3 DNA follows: TGTGCCAGCAGTGGAGGATGGAGGTCGGCTAGCGGGTACGAGCAGTACTTC.

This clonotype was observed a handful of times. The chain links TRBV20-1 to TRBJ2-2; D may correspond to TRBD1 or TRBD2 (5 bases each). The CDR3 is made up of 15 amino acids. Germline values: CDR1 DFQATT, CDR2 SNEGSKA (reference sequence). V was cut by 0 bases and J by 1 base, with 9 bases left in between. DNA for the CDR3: TGCAGTGCTAGAGACGGGACGGTGAACACCGGGGAGCTGTTTTTT. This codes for CSARDGTVNTGELFF.

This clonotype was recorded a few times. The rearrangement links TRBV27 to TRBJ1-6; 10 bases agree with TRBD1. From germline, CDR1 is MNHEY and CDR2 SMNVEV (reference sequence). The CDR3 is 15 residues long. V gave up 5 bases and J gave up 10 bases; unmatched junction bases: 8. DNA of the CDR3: TGTGCCAGCAGTGGGGGACAGGGGTTTGGGTCACCCCTCCACTTT. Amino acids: CASSGGQGFGSPLHF.